Sequencing of this T cell receptor (beta chain) was carried out in a study of CXCR3-negative and CXCR3-positive naive CD8 T cells. Researchers reported sorting every CD8+ T cell subset in triplicate, 300,000 to 350,000 cells per sort. cDNA libraries for TRB were generated by 5' RACE incorporating UMI labels. No DNA is given; TCRdb re-called the 5' RACE reads and lists each CDR3 protein once. This sample carries 65,000 to 75,000 distinct CDR3 sequences, with about 0.68% going to the ten biggest clones. Concerning this clonotype itself: The antigen is unknown.

Whole-study findings and limits: In naive cells, CXCR3-negative and CXCR3-positive subsets had similar TRBV-TRBJ usage; memory cells differed. Both of the naive subsets showed about the same high diversity, but memory CD8+ cells had much less. Naive CXCR3-positive cells had TRB CDR3s more hydrophobic than those of CXCR3-negative naive cells. Fresh PBMCs went into most assays, and CXCR3 expression partly declined after cryopreservation.

Germline CDR1 is LNHDA and CDR2 is SQIVND (reference sequence). The CDR3 is 17 amino acids. The receptor's source is a human donor in good health. Some clones in this sample may be carry-over from other donors' samples. The chain combines TRBV19 with TRBJ2-7; the D call of TRBD2 rests on TCRdb alone, since no DNA is present to check it. The sample comprised naive CXCR3+ CD8+ T cells from blood. The subset: CD45RO-CCR7+CD27+CD95- naive CD8+ T cells expressing CXCR3 (TNR3+). The CDR3 loop is CASSIGSSGLLSYEQYF.